This record covers a single T cell receptor (beta chain). Its target is unknown. Looked up from germline, CDR1 is SGHNT and CDR2 is YENEEA. The CDR3 loop spans 17 amino acids. The V end lost 0 bases, the J end lost 4 bases, and 16 bases lay between the germline ends. This sample is part of a study of PD-1 blockade in mismatch repair-deficient tumors. Study-level information: Patients had about 13 mismatch repair-deficient cancer types and were previously treated and progressing. Study-wide results and limits: Tumor-resident clones, often absent from pretreatment blood, expanded after pembrolizumab and then contracted.

Only in-frame clones appear in the TCRdb table, and some are missing; sequencing was by immunoSEQ multiplex PCR. The profile shows 15,000 or so clones, 84% of them singletons. Every patient had mismatch repair deficiency by PCR or immunohistochemistry. TCR sequencing covered a few patients who responded to pembrolizumab. The chain is built from TRBV11-3 and TRBJ1-3; a weak D match, TRBD1 (5 bases). The receptor was derived from an adult with mismatch repair-deficient cancer. The sample was PBMCs, taken about 15 weeks after starting pembrolizumab. The CDR3 nucleotides read TGTGCCAGCAGCTTAGATAGTGGGGCCGCTAACGGAAACACCATATATTTT. Its translation: CASSLDSGAANGNTIYF. The full variable domain, its missing parts supplied by reference TRBV11-3 and TRBJ1-3, is EAGVVQSPRYKIIEKKQPVAFWCNPISGHNTLYWYLQNLGQGPELLIRYENEEAVDDSQLPKDRFSAERLKGVDSTLKIQPAELGDSAVYLCASSLDSGAANGNTIYFGEGSWLTVV.